Sequencing of this T cell receptor beta chain was carried out in a study of Ad26.COV2.S vaccination and SARS-CoV-2 variants. Overall study: In the study, Ad26.COV2.S was injected intramuscularly once, or twice 56 days apart.

A note on this clone: Its antigen is as yet unknown.

CDR1 SGHNT and CDR2 YYREEE come from the germline V gene (reference sequence). The CDR3 is 11 amino acids. After removal of 4 bases from V and 9 bases from J, the junction contained 3 bases not matched to a gene. The sample's treatment: around 19 received Ad26.COV2.S at low or high dose, single or two shots; 5 received placebo; per-sample allocation not given. Specimens were obtained on day 63 following the first vaccine or placebo injection. Sequencing was performed with immunoSEQ multiplex PCR; in TCRdb, only in-frame clones are kept and a portion is missing. This sample has around 270,000 clones, with 70% to 90% found just once. General study results and limits: With respect to non-spike TCR breadth, vaccine and placebo recipients were similar. Reported post-vaccination CD8+ and CD4+ T cell responses to spike showed substantial breadth.

V and J are TRBV5-4 and TRBJ2-7, with 8 nucleotides matching TRBD2. The input for sequencing was peripheral blood, taken in a trial of Ad26.COV2.S vaccine versus placebo. The TCR originated in a person between 18 and 59 years old who received the Ad26.COV2.S COVID-19 vaccine or a placebo. This chain's CDR3 is CASSLGGVQYV. CDR3 DNA: TGTGCCAGCAGCCTCGGGGGGGTGCAGTACGTC.